Listed below are T cell receptor beta chains from one sample, sequenced in a study of T cells in Graves' hyperthyroidism and ophthalmopathy. Each CDR3 protein gets one entry after TCRdb re-called the multiplex PCR reads with MiXCR. The data contain about 690,000 distinct CDR3 sequences, around 15% of them singletons. Sequences were obtained from blood. All receptors derive from a man aged 45 to 65 with Graves' hyperthyroidism. CDR3s include the opening cysteine and the closing phenylalanine or tryptophan. A D gene is named only where the DNA matches it firmly. Clone size is shown for a subset of rows, as once, few, many or a class of expanded clone.

v_call: TRBV5-4; clone_size: few; d_call: TRBD1; j_call: TRBJ1-4; cdr3_nt: TGTGCCAGCAGTCGGACAGGGGGAACTAATGAAAAACTGTTTTTT; cdr3_aa: CASSRTGGTNEKLFF
v_call: TRBV6-6; clone_size: many; d_call: TRBD1; j_call: TRBJ1-2; cdr3_nt: TGTGCCAGCAGTTACTCCGGTGCAGGGGGCGTTAAGGGCTACACCTTC; cdr3_aa: CASSYSGAGGVKGYTF
v_call: TRBV29-1; clone_size: .; d_call: .; j_call: TRBJ1-3; cdr3_nt: TGCAGCGTTGAAGATATCGGGACGGGCGGAAACACCATATATTTT; cdr3_aa: CSVEDIGTGGNTIYF
v_call: TRBV19; clone_size: few; d_call: TRBD2; j_call: TRBJ2-7; cdr3_nt: TGTGCCAGTAGGAATAGCGGGGCCTCCTACGAGCAGTACTTC; cdr3_aa: CASRNSGASYEQYF
v_call: TRBV6-1; clone_size: .; d_call: TRBD1; j_call: TRBJ2-7; cdr3_nt: TGTGCCAGCAGTGTCGACCGAGGGACAGGGGTCTACGAGCAGTACTTC; cdr3_aa: CASSVDRGTGVYEQYF
v_call: TRBV19; clone_size: few; d_call: .; j_call: TRBJ1-5; cdr3_nt: TGTGCCAGCCGTCCGCGACGGACAAGGGATGGGGGTAGCAATCAGCCCCAGCATTTT; cdr3_aa: CASRPRRTRDGGSNQPQHF
v_call: TRBV5-1; clone_size: many; d_call: .; j_call: TRBJ2-1; cdr3_nt: TGCGCCAGCAGCCTCCTAGCTAACCATGAGCAGTTCTTC; cdr3_aa: CASSLLANHEQFF
v_call: TRBV5-1; clone_size: few; d_call: TRBD2; j_call: TRBJ2-5; cdr3_nt: TGCGCCAGCAGCACAACTAGCGGGAGTTTCCAAGAGACCCAGTACTTC; cdr3_aa: CASSTTSGSFQETQYF
v_call: TRBV20-1; clone_size: many; d_call: .; j_call: TRBJ2-1; cdr3_nt: TGCAGTGCTAGGGCCGGGACATCACTTTCCTACAATGAGCAGTTCTTC; cdr3_aa: CSARAGTSLSYNEQFF
v_call: TRBV12-3/TRBV12-4; clone_size: many; d_call: .; j_call: TRBJ2-1; cdr3_nt: TGTGCCAGCAGATCACGCCGGGACATCGAGAACAATGAGCAGTTCTTC; cdr3_aa: CASRSRRDIENNEQFF
v_call: TRBV9; clone_size: .; d_call: TRBD2; j_call: TRBJ2-2; cdr3_nt: TGTGCCAGCAGCGTACGGCTAGCGGGAGGAAACACCGGGGAGCTGTTTTTT; cdr3_aa: CASSVRLAGGNTGELFF
v_call: TRBV28; clone_size: many; d_call: TRBD1; j_call: TRBJ2-1; cdr3_nt: TGTGCCAGCAGTCTACCGACAGGGATATACAATGAGCAGTTCTTC; cdr3_aa: CASSLPTGIYNEQFF
v_call: TRBV27; clone_size: many; d_call: TRBD2; j_call: TRBJ2-5; cdr3_nt: TGTGCCAGCAGCGGACTAGAATTGGAGACCCAGTACTTC; cdr3_aa: CASSGLELETQYF
v_call: TRBV6-1; clone_size: .; d_call: .; j_call: TRBJ1-3; cdr3_nt: TGTGCCAGCAGTCGTGGGCTTGATGGAAACACCATATATTTT; cdr3_aa: CASSRGLDGNTIYF
v_call: TRBV28; clone_size: many; d_call: .; j_call: TRBJ1-5; cdr3_nt: TGTGCCAGCAGTTTACGGACACCGAGCAATCAGCCCCAGCATTTT; cdr3_aa: CASSLRTPSNQPQHF
v_call: TRBV30; clone_size: .; d_call: .; j_call: TRBJ2-2; cdr3_nt: TGTGCCTGGAGTGTCCCAGGGTCTAGGACCAACACCGGGGAGCTGTTTTTT; cdr3_aa: CAWSVPGSRTNTGELFF
v_call: TRBV29-1; clone_size: many; d_call: .; j_call: TRBJ2-7; cdr3_nt: TGCAGCGTTGAAGGGCAGAATTCCTACGAGCAGTACTTC; cdr3_aa: CSVEGQNSYEQYF